This TCR beta chain was sequenced for a study of blood T cell repertoires in COVID-19. Germline trimming cut 4 bases from V and 0 bases from J; bases unmatched to any gene: 6. Germline V gene lookup returns CDR1 SGHRS and CDR2 YFSETQ. The length of the CDR3 is 17 residues. Profiled with immunoSEQ multiplex PCR; TCRdb holds only in-frame clones, not every one. The profile shows some 76,000 clones, 80% to 90% of them singletons. V usage is TRBV5-1 and J usage is TRBJ2-6; 8 bases agree with TRBD1. This TCR derives from a woman in her sixties with acute or convalescent COVID-19. The sample consisted of peripheral blood. In DNA, the CDR3 is TGCGCCAGCAGCGCTGACAGGGGCCCCTCTGGGGCCAACGTCCTGACTTTC. Encoded protein: CASSADRGPSGANVLTF. The full variable domain, rest sourced from reference TRBV5-1 and TRBJ2-6, is KAGVTQTPRYLIKTRGQQVTLSCSPISGHRSVSWYQQTPGQGLQFLFEYFSETQRNKGNFPGRFSGRQFSNSRSEMNVSTLELGDSALYLCASSADRGPSGANVLTFGAGSRLTVL.